This TCR beta chain derives from a study of cytomegalovirus exposure and HLA in healthy donors. Background on the study: For the 300 to 450 genotyped donors, around 76% fell within the Caucasian-associated ancestry cluster.

Study results and caveats: The listing of approximately 160 TCR beta chains classed them as cytomegalovirus-associated. When analyzed later, a missense DCLRE1C variant was found to be linked to TCR beta V- and J-gene trimming. Later on, analysis showed that most CMV-associated TCR beta chains appeared to be HLA-restricted.

The CDR3 contains 14 residues. Germline V gives CDR1 SEHNR, CDR2 FQNEAQ (reference sequence). The PCR made use of 60 Vbeta and 13 Jbeta primers. Repertoires were generated with immunoSEQ multiplex PCR, while TCRdb's copy carries only in-frame clones and drops some. The sample carries under 200,000 clones, over 75% recorded once. As for this clone: Its antigen is unknown.

This sequence was found in a woman between 50 and 59 years old in good health and CMV-seronegative. Sequenced: PBMCs. The V gene is TRBV7-9, the J gene TRBJ2-5; D may be TRBD2 (5 bases). The better agreement between TRBJ2-7 and the DNA end casts doubt on the J call. The CDR3 loop reads CASSLPGLSGEQYF. The CDR3 nucleotides read TGTGCCAGCAGCTTACCAGGCCTCAGCGGCGAGCAGTACTTC.